This T cell receptor beta chain was identified during a study of blood T cell repertoires in COVID-19. Study summary: From the United States, Italy and Spain came samples of acute and convalescent COVID-19. The cDNA or gDNA used as material had been derived from T cells, B-cell-depleted T cells, or PBMCs.

Authors' data handling: Reference gene primer amplification yielded estimated nucleated cell counts. Generated by immunoSEQ multiplex PCR, the TCRdb table keeps only in-frame clones and is missing some. The DNA was the basis for D and trimming; V, J and clone size are from that table. The sample records 70,000 to 95,000 clones, more than 85% being singletons. V lost 2 bases and J lost 7; bases outside the gene matches: 7. Germline CDR1 and CDR2: MNHEY and SVGEGT. The CDR3 is 15 residues long. The clonotype was recovered from a man aged 65-85 years with active or convalescent COVID-19. The material sequenced was peripheral blood. The rearrangement links TRBV6-2 or TRBV6-3 to TRBJ1-4, with 7 nucleotides matching TRBD1. The CDR3 DNA sequence: TGTGCCAGCAGTTACGCGTTGACAGGGTCTGAAAAACTGTTTTTT. Amino acids: CASSYALTGSEKLFF.